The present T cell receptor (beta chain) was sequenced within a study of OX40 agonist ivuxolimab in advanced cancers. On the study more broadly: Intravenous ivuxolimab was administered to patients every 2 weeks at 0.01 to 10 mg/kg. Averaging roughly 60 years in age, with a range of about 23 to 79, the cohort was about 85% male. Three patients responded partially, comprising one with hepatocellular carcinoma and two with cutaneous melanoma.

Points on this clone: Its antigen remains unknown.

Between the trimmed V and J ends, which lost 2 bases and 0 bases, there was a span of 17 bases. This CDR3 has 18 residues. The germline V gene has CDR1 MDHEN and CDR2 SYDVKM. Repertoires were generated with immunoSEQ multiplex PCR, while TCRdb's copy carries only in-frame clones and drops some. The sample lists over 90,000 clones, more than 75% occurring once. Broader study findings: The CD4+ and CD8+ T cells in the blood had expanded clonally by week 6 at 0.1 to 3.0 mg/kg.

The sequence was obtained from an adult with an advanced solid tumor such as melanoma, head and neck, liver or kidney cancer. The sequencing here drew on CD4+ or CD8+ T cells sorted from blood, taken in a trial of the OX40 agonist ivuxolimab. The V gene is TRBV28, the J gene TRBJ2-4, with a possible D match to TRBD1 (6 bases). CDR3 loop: CASSLPKTGSLAKNIQYF. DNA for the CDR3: TGTGCCAGCAGTTTACCCAAAACAGGGTCCCTAGCCAAAAACATTCAGTACTTC.